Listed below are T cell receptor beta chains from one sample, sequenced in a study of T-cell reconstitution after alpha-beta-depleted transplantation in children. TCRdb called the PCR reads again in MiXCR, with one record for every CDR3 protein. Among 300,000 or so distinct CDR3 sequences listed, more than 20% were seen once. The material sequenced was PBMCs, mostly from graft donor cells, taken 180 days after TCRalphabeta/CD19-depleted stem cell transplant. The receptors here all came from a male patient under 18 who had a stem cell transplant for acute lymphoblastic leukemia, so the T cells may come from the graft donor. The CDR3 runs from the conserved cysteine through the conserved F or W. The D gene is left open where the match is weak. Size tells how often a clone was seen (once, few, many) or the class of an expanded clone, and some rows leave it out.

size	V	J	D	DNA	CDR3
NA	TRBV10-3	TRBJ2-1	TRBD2	TGTGCCATCAGTGAGTCAGTTCTAGCGGGAGCGAGCTCCTACAATGAGCAGTTCTTC	CAISESVLAGASSYNEQFF
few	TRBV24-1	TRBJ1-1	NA	TGTGCCACCAGTGATTCCAAGAGGGGCACTGAAGCTTTCTTT	CATSDSKRGTEAFF
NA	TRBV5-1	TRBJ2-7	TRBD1	TGCGCCAGCAGCTTGGGGGACAGTATCGCGCGCGAGCAGTACTTC	CASSLGDSIAREQYF
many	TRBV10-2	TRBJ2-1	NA	TGCGCCAGCAGTTTGAAGGGAGGCCTTCGCCGCTCCTACAATGAGCAGTTCTTC	CASSLKGGLRRSYNEQFF
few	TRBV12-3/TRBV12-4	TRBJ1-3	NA	TGTGCCAGCAGTTTATACCGGACGAGCTTTGCAGGAAACACCATATATTTT	CASSLYRTSFAGNTIYF
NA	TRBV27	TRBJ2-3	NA	TGTGCCAGCAGTTATACCCTACAGGGAAGGACGCAGTATTTT	CASSYTLQGRTQYF
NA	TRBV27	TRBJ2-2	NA	TGTGCCAGCAGTTTAGGGGTGGACACCGGGGAGCTGTTTTTT	CASSLGVDTGELFF
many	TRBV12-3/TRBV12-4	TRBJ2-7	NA	TGTGCCAGCAGTGGTGGGGACCGCGCCCCGGGCTCCTACGAGCAGTACTTC	CASSGGDRAPGSYEQYF
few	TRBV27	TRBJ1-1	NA	TGTGCCAGCAGTCGGAACAGGGAGGCCACTGAAGCTTTCTTT	CASSRNREATEAFF
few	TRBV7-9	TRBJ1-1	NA	TGTGCCAGCAGCCCCCTGTTGGAGAGCACTGAAGCTTTCTTT	CASSPLLESTEAFF
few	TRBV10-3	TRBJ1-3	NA	TGTGCCCCTCATGCTTGGGGGTTTACGTCTGGAAACACCATATATTTT	CAPHAWGFTSGNTIYF
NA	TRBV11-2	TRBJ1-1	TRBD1	TGTGCCAGCAGCCTGACAGGGGGACCCACTGAAGCTTTCTTT	CASSLTGGPTEAFF
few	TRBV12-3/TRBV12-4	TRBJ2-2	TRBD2	TGTGCCAGCAGTTTGGTGGGAGGGCTGGACGGGGAGCTGTTTTTT	CASSLVGGLDGELFF
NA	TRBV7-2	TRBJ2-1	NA	TGTGCCAGCAGCGACCTAGCGTTGGCGTACGGTGAGCAGTTCTTC	CASSDLALAYGEQFF
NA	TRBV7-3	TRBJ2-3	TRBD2	TGTGCCAGCAGCTCCACTAGCGGGAGGGCTCATACGCAGTATTTT	CASSSTSGRAHTQYF
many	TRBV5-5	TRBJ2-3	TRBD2	TGTGCCAGCAGCTTGTTTCCAGCGGGGGGCACAGATACGCAGTATTTT	CASSLFPAGGTDTQYF
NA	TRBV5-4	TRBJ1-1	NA	TGTGCCAGCACCCCTCCGACTGGAATGAACACTGAAGCTTTCTTT	CASTPPTGMNTEAFF
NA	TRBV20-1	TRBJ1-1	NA	TGCAGTGCGGCAGGGGTCTCGAACACTGAAGCTTTCTTT	CSAAGVSNTEAFF
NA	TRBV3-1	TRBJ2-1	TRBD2	TGTGCCACCAGCCAAGGGACTAGCGGGACCTACAATGAGCAGTTCTTC	CATSQGTSGTYNEQFF
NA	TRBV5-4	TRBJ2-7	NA	TGTGCCAGCAGCTTATCAGGCCGGGACGCCTACGAGCAGTACTTC	CASSLSGRDAYEQYF
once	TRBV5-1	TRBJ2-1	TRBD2	TGCGCCAGCAGGAGGGGGATTGGGACTAGCGGATCTGCCTCCTACAATGAGCAGTTCTTC	CASRRGIGTSGSASYNEQFF
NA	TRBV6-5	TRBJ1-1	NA	TGTGCCAGCAGTTACGGGGGGCACACTGAAGCTTTCTTT	CASSYGGHTEAFF
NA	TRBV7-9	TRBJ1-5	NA	TGTGCCAGCAGCTCCGTGGCCCTTAGCAATCAGCCCCAGCATTTT	CASSSVALSNQPQHF
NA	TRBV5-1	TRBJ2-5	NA	TGCGCCAGCAGCTTCTCGTCGAAAGAGACCCAGTACTTC	CASSFSSKETQYF
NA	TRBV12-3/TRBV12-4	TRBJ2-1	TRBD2	TGTGCCAGCAGGGGACTACCTAATGAGCAGTTCTTC	CASRGLPNEQFF
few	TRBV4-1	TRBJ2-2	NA	TGCGCCAGCAGCCATTATCCAGGGTCCCCCGGGGAGCTGTTTTTT	CASSHYPGSPGELFF
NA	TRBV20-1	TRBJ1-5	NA	TGCAGTGCTAGAAAGGACGGGTTTAGCAATCAGCCCCAGCATTTT	CSARKDGFSNQPQHF
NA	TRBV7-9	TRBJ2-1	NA	TGTGCCAGCAGCTTGGTAGAATCCTACAATGAGCAGTTCTTC	CASSLVESYNEQFF